This T cell receptor (beta chain) is drawn from a study of cytomegalovirus exposure and HLA in healthy donors. Notes on this clone: Its antigen is as yet unknown.

A multiplex PCR was run with 60 Vbeta primers and 13 Jbeta primers. The method was immunoSEQ multiplex PCR; TCRdb's version includes in-frame clones alone and lacks a portion of them. The sample has some 180,000 clones, around 77% seen once; the top ten hold 1.5% to 2%. Study results and caveats: A missense DCLRE1C variant was associated with V- and J-gene trimming of TCR beta chains in a later analysis, and an independent cohort replicated the association. From TCR beta sequences, most subjects' HLA-A and HLA-B alleles were reportedly predicted accurately.

Germline V gene sequence: CDR1 GTSNPN, CDR2 SVGIG (reference sequence). V shed 2 bases and J shed 10 bases, with 21 bases lying between them. This CDR3 has 16 amino acids. The rearrangement uses TRBV30 and TRBJ1-6; D is perhaps TRBD1 (6 bases). The sequenced sample consisted of PBMCs. This clonotype originated in a woman aged 25 to 45 in good health and CMV-seronegative. The CDR3 protein is CAWSHPGVLPRSPLHF. For the CDR3, the DNA is TGTGCCTGGAGTCATCCAGGGGTGCTCCCGAGGTCACCCCTCCACTTT.